These T cell receptor beta chains were read from a single sample in a study of blood T cell repertoires in COVID-19. Profiled with immunoSEQ multiplex PCR; TCRdb holds only in-frame clones, not every one. The repertoire consists of fewer than 350,000 clones, with 90% occurring once and the leading ten covering around 1.7%. The sample taken for sequencing was PBMCs or T cells enriched from blood (not recorded which). The receptors derive from a woman aged 18-29 years with acute COVID-19. CDR3s include the opening cysteine and the closing phenylalanine or tryptophan. Fields, in order: D gene, J gene, V gene, clone size, CDR3 protein, CDR3 DNA. D genes are given only for firm matches. Some rows have no size entry. The others give once, few or many, or a class for an expanded clone.

D: TRBD2; J: TRBJ2-6; V: TRBV9; size: -; CDR3: CASSVGLAGFSGANVLTF; DNA: TGTGCCAGCAGCGTAGGGCTAGCGGGTTTCTCTGGGGCCAACGTCCTGACTTTC
D: -; J: TRBJ2-1; V: TRBV5-1; size: -; CDR3: CASSFGLAPYNEQFF; DNA: TGCGCCAGCAGCTTCGGGCTAGCGCCTTACAATGAGCAGTTCTTC
D: TRBD1; J: TRBJ2-5; V: TRBV18; size: -; CDR3: CASSPPDRGWETQYF; DNA: TGTGCCAGCTCACCACCGGACAGGGGCTGGGAGACCCAGTACTTC
D: TRBD2; J: TRBJ2-3; V: TRBV5-4; size: -; CDR3: CASSPGGGNTDTQYF; DNA: TGTGCCAGCAGCCCTGGCGGGGGTAACACAGATACGCAGTATTTT
D: -; J: TRBJ2-7; V: TRBV12-3/TRBV12-4; size: -; CDR3: CASTGRGSYEQYF; DNA: TGTGCCAGCACCGGCAGGGGCTCCTACGAGCAGTACTTC
D: -; J: TRBJ2-7; V: TRBV7-3; size: -; CDR3: CASSLRGGVQYEQYF; DNA: TGTGCCAGCAGCTTAAGGGGGGGCGTTCAATACGAGCAGTACTTC
D: TRBD1; J: TRBJ2-1; V: TRBV4-1; size: -; CDR3: CASSTWDSPTDEQFF; DNA: TGCGCCAGCAGCACATGGGACAGCCCCACGGATGAGCAGTTCTTC
D: -; J: TRBJ2-2; V: TRBV6-6; size: -; CDR3: CASSPGPSASITGELFF; DNA: TGTGCCAGCAGTCCAGGTCCAAGTGCGTCTATCACCGGGGAGCTGTTTTTT
D: TRBD1; J: TRBJ2-7; V: TRBV7-9; size: -; CDR3: CASSLVQGAGEQYF; DNA: TGTGCCAGCAGCTTGGTGCAGGGGGCTGGCGAGCAGTACTTC
D: -; J: TRBJ1-3; V: TRBV18; size: -; CDR3: CASSPDSGSGGNTIYF; DNA: TGTGCCAGCTCACCAGATTCAGGGTCTGGTGGAAACACCATATATTTT
D: TRBD2; J: TRBJ2-1; V: TRBV5-5; size: -; CDR3: CASSSGSGTHNEQFF; DNA: TGTGCCAGCAGCTCAGGAAGCGGGACGCACAATGAGCAGTTCTTC
D: TRBD1; J: TRBJ1-3; V: TRBV5-1; size: -; CDR3: CASSGTDRGPGNTIYF; DNA: TGCGCCAGCAGCGGGACGGACAGGGGGCCGGGAAACACCATATATTTT
D: TRBD2; J: TRBJ2-1; V: TRBV5-1; size: -; CDR3: CASSLGLAGGYNEQFF; DNA: TGCGCCAGCAGCTTGGGACTAGCGGGAGGGTACAATGAGCAGTTCTTC
D: -; J: TRBJ1-4; V: TRBV6-5; size: -; CDR3: CASSYGQGRGEKLFF; DNA: TGTGCCAGCAGTTACGGGCAGGGGAGAGGGGAAAAACTGTTTTTT
D: -; J: TRBJ1-5; V: TRBV19; size: -; CDR3: CASSKAGTLPPNQPQHF; DNA: TGTGCCAGTAGCAAGGCCGGGACACTGCCACCCAATCAGCCCCAGCATTTT
D: -; J: TRBJ1-1; V: TRBV6-5; size: -; CDR3: CASSYSSRAEAFF; DNA: TGTGCCAGCAGTTACTCGAGTAGAGCTGAAGCTTTCTTT
D: TRBD2; J: TRBJ2-2; V: TRBV9; size: -; CDR3: CASSVVSSGRGTGELFF; DNA: TGTGCCAGCAGCGTAGTATCTAGCGGGAGAGGTACCGGGGAGCTGTTTTTT
D: -; J: TRBJ1-4; V: TRBV2; size: -; CDR3: CASSPGATNEKLFF; DNA: TGTGCCAGCAGCCCAGGGGCAACTAATGAAAAACTGTTTTTT
D: -; J: TRBJ2-2; V: TRBV11-2; size: -; CDR3: CASRTVYTGELFF; DNA: TGTGCCAGCAGGACAGTGTACACCGGGGAGCTGTTTTTT
D: -; J: TRBJ2-7; V: TRBV27; size: -; CDR3: CASRVAREGSYEQYF; DNA: TGTGCCAGCAGGGTGGCGCGGGAAGGCTCCTACGAGCAGTACTTC
D: TRBD1; J: TRBJ1-1; V: TRBV4-2; size: -; CDR3: CASSRDRDSLMNTEAFF; DNA: TGTGCCAGCAGCCGAGACCGGGACAGTCTCATGAACACTGAAGCTTTCTTT
D: -; J: TRBJ1-2; V: TRBV19; size: -; CDR3: CASSPQGYGYTF; DNA: TGTGCCAGTAGCCCACAGGGATATGGCTACACCTTC
D: TRBD1; J: TRBJ2-7; V: TRBV5-1; size: -; CDR3: CASTQSGTGSHEQYF; DNA: TGCGCCAGCACCCAGAGCGGGACAGGGAGCCACGAGCAGTACTTC
D: TRBD2; J: TRBJ2-3; V: TRBV5-5; size: -; CDR3: CASSLPGLAGKTDTQYF; DNA: TGTGCCAGCAGCTTGCCGGGACTAGCGGGGAAGACAGATACGCAGTATTTT
D: TRBD2; J: TRBJ2-5; V: TRBV5-4; size: -; CDR3: CASRTYGLAVQETQYF; DNA: TGTGCCAGCAGAACGTATGGACTAGCGGTACAAGAGACCCAGTACTTC
D: -; J: TRBJ1-5; V: TRBV6-5; size: -; CDR3: CASAGSREGQPQHF; DNA: TGTGCCAGCGCCGGAAGCAGGGAAGGACAGCCCCAGCATTTT
D: -; J: TRBJ2-1; V: TRBV6-1; size: -; CDR3: CASSPGGPYNEQFF; DNA: TGTGCCAGCAGCCCGGGTGGTCCCTACAATGAGCAGTTCTTC
D: TRBD1; J: TRBJ2-2; V: TRBV7-6; size: -; CDR3: CASSFPPGQGVRTGELFF; DNA: TGTGCCAGCAGCTTTCCCCCGGGACAGGGGGTGAGGACCGGGGAGCTGTTTTTT
D: -; J: TRBJ2-1; V: TRBV29-1; size: -; CDR3: CSVESRGPYNEQFF; DNA: TGCAGCGTTGAAAGTAGGGGCCCCTACAATGAGCAGTTCTTC
D: -; J: TRBJ2-1; V: TRBV5-1; size: once; CDR3: CASSLVSGYNEQFF; DNA: TGCGCCAGCAGCTTGGTTTCGGGTTACAATGAGCAGTTCTTC
D: TRBD2; J: TRBJ2-1; V: TRBV6-5; size: -; CDR3: CASSYTPGLHVSEQFF; DNA: TGTGCCAGCAGTTACACACCGGGACTACATGTGAGTGAGCAGTTCTTC
D: -; J: TRBJ1-2; V: TRBV12-3/TRBV12-4; size: few; CDR3: CASSLDWQGAHTF; DNA: TGTGCCAGCAGTTTAGATTGGCAGGGTGCACACACCTTC
D: TRBD1; J: TRBJ2-7; V: TRBV27; size: once; CDR3: CASRYRGQTYEQYF; DNA: TGTGCCAGCAGATACAGGGGGCAAACCTACGAGCAGTACTTC
D: TRBD1; J: TRBJ2-2; V: TRBV19; size: -; CDR3: CASSLPGGANTGELFF; DNA: TGTGCCAGTAGTCTCCCAGGGGGAGCGAACACCGGGGAGCTGTTTTTT
D: TRBD2; J: TRBJ2-1; V: TRBV3-1/TRBV3-2; size: -; CDR3: CASSQGWTSGSNEQFF; DNA: TGTGCCAGCAGCCAAGGTTGGACTAGCGGGAGCAATGAGCAGTTCTTC
D: TRBD1; J: TRBJ1-2; V: TRBV10-2; size: -; CDR3: CASRGDSRYGYTF; DNA: TGCGCCAGCAGAGGGGACAGCCGATATGGCTACACCTTC
D: -; J: TRBJ2-2; V: TRBV7-2; size: -; CDR3: CASSLALTMDSFAGELFF; DNA: TGTGCCAGCAGCTTAGCCCTAACTATGGACAGTTTTGCCGGGGAGCTGTTTTTT
D: -; J: TRBJ2-3; V: TRBV6-5; size: -; CDR3: CASQQDTTDTQYF; DNA: TGTGCCAGCCAACAGGACACAACAGATACGCAGTATTTT